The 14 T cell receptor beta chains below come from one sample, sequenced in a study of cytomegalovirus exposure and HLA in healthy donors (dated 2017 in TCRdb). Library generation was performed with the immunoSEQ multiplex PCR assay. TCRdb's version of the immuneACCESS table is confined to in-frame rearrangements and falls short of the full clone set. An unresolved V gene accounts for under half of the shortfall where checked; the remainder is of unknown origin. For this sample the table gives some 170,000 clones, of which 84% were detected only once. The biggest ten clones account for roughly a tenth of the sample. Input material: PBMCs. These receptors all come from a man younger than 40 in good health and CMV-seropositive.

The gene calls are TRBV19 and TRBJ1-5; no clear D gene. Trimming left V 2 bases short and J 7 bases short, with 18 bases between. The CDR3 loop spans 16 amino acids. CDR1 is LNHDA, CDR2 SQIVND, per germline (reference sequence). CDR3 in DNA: TGTGCCAGTAGTATATTCGGAGGCAGAAGTACCCAGCCCCAGCATTTT. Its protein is CASSIFGGRSTQPQHF.

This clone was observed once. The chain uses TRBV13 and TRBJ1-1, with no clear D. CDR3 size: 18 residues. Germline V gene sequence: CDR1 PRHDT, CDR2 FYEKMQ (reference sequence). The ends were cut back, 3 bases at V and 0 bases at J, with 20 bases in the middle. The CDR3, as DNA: TGTGCCAGCAGCTTTGCGCCCTCCTCATTACTTATGAACACTGAAGCTTTCTTT. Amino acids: CASSFAPSSLLMNTEAFF.

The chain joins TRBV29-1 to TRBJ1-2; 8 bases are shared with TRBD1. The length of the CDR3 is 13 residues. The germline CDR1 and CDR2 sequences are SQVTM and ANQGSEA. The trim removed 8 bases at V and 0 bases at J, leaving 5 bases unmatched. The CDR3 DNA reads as TGCAGCTTCGGACAGGGCACTAACTATGGCTACACCTTC. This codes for CSFGQGTNYGYTF. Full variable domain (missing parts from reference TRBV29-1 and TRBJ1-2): SAVISQKPSRDICQRGTSLTIQCQVDSQVTMMFWYRQQPGQSLTLIATANQGSEATYESGFVIDKFPISRPNLTFSTLTVSNMSPEDSSIYLCSFGQGTNYGYTFGSGTRLTVV.

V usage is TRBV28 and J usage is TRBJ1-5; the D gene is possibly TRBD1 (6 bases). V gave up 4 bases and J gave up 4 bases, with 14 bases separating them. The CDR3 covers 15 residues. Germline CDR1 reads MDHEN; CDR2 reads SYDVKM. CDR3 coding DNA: TGTGCCAGCAGTTCCGACAGGTTCCTTAATCAGCCCCAGCATTTT. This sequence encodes CASSSDRFLNQPQHF.

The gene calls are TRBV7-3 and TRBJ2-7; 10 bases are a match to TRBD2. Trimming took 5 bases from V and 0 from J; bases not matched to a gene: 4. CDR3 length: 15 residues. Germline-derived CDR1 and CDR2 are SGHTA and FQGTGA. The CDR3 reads CASSQIAGGSYEQYF. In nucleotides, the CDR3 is TGTGCCAGCAGCCAGATAGCGGGAGGCTCCTACGAGCAGTACTTC.

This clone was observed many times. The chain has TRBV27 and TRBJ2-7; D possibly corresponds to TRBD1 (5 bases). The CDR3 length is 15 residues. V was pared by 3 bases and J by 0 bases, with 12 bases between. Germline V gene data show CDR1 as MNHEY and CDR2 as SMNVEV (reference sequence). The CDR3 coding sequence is TGTGCCAGCAGTTTTTCAGGGTTGAGCTCCTACGAGCAGTACTTC. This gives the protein CASSFSGLSSYEQYF.

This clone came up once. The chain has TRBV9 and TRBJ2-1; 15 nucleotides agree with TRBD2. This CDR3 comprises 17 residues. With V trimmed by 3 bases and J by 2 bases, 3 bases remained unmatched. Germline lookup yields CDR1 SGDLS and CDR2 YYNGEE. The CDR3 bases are TGTGCCAGCAGCGCCGGACTAGCGGGGGGGCCCTACAATGAGCAGTTCTTC. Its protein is CASSAGLAGGPYNEQFF.

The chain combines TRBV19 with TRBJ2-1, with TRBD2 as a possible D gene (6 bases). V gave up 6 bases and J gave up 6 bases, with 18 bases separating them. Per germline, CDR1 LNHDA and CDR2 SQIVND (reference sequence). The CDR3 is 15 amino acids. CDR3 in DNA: TGTGCCAGTAGCGGCGGGGATGGGGCCCTCAATGAGCAGTTCTTC. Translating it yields CASSGGDGALNEQFF.

The CDR3: CASSTGVSTEAFF. Here the CDR3 DNA reads TGTGCCAGCAGTACAGGGGTATCCACTGAAGCTTTCTTT. This sequence joins TRBV28 and TRBJ1-1, with TRBD1 matching over 7 bases. Looked up from germline, CDR1 is MDHEN and CDR2 is SYDVKM. V dropped 5 bases and J dropped 4; count of bases not matched to a gene: 4. The CDR3 length is 13 residues.

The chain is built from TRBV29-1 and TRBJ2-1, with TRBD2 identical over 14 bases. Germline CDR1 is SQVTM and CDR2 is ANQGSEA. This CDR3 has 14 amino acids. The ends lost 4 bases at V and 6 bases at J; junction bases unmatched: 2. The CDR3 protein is CSVGTSGGSNEQFF. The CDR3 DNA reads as TGCAGCGTTGGGACTAGCGGGGGGTCCAATGAGCAGTTCTTC.

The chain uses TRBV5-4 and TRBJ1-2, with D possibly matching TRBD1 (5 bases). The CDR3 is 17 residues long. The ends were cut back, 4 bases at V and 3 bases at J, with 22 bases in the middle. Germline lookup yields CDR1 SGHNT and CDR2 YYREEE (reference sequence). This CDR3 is CASSKGEGLGIDYGYTF. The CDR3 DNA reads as TGTGCCAGCAGCAAAGGGGAGGGGCTGGGGATAGACTATGGCTACACCTTC.

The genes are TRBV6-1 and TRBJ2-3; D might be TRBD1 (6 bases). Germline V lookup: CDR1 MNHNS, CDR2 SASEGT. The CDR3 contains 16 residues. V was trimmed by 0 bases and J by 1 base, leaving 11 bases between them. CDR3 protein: CASSEALTGGTDTQYF. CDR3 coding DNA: TGTGCCAGCAGTGAAGCGCTGACAGGAGGCACAGATACGCAGTATTTT.

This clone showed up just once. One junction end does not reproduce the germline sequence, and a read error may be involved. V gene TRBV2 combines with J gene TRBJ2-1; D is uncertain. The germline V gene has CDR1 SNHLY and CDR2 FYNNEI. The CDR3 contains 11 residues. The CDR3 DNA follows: TGTGCCAGCAGTGCCAGCCATAGCCCAATCTTC. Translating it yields CASSASHSPIF.

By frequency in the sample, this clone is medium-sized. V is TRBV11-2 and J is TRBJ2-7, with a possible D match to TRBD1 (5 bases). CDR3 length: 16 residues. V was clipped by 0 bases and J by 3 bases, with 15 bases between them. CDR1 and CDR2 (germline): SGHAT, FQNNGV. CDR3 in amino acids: CASSLDQGNFDYEQYF. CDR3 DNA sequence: TGTGCCAGCAGCTTAGACCAGGGAAACTTTGACTACGAGCAGTACTTC. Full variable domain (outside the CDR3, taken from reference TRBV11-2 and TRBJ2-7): EAGVAQSPRYKIIEKRQSVAFWCNPISGHATLYWYQQILGQGPKLLIQFQNNGVVDDSQLPKDRFSAERLKGVDSTLKIQPAKLEDSAVYLCASSLDQGNFDYEQYFGPGTRLTVT.